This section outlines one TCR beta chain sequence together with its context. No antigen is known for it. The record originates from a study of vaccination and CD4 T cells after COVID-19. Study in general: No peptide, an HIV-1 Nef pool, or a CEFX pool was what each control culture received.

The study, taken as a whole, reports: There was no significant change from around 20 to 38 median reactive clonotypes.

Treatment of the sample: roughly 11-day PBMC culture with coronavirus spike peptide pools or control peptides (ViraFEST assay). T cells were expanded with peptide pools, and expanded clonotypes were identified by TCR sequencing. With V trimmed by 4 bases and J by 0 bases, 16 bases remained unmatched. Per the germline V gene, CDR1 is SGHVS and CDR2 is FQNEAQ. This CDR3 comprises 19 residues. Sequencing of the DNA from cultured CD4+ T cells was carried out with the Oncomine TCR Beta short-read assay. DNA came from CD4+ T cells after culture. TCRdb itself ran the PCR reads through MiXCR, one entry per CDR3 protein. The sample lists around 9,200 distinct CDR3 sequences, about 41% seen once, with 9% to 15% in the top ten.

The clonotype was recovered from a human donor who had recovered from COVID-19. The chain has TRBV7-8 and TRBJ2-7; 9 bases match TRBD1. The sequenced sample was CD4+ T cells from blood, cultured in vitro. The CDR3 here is CASSSLSGGQGKSSYEQYF. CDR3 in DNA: TGTGCCAGCAGCTCGCTTAGTGGGGGACAGGGAAAAAGCTCCTACGAGCAGTACTTC.